The subject of this entry is one T cell receptor beta chain. Looked up from germline, CDR1 is DFQATT and CDR2 is SNEGSKA (reference sequence). The CDR3 runs 17 residues. With 4 bases removed from V and 6 bases from J, the gap between germline ends came to 22 bases. The data belong to a study of blood T cells in healthy people across ages. The second PCR ran about 6 to 12 cycles with a sample-barcoded 5' primer and J-beta primers. A single record per CDR3 protein comes from TCRdb applying MiXCR to the 5' RACE reads. Of 1,800,000 or so distinct CDR3 sequences listed, roughly two fifths are singletons. What was sequenced was blood. The receptor was derived from a human donor in good health. The chain employs TRBV20-1 and TRBJ1-6, with TRBD1 as a possible D gene (6 bases). The CDR3 loop reads CSATRFPGASRNSPLHF. The CDR3 bases are TGCAGTGCTACCCGATTCCCAGGGGCATCGCGTAATTCACCCCTCCACTTT.